This is a list of T cell receptor beta chains from one sample in a study of OX40 agonist ivuxolimab in advanced cancers. TCRdb keeps only in-frame clones here, not all; method: immunoSEQ multiplex PCR. The sample lists about 53,000 clones; 82% were seen once. The sequencing here drew on CD4+ or CD8+ T cells sorted from blood, taken in a trial of the OX40 agonist ivuxolimab. The receptor set was obtained from an adult with an advanced solid tumor such as melanoma, head and neck, liver or kidney cancer. The conserved cysteine and the conserved F or W are not part of the CDR3 here.

>TRBV18|TRBJ2-3
ASSPGLAGKTDTQY
>TRBV2|TRBJ2-7
ASSEEGHPRYEQY
>TRBV30|TRBJ2-1
AWNPLRDEQF
>TRBV6-6|TRBJ1-1
ASTTEWDRESAF
>TRBV29-1|TRBJ2-1
SVGGYSYNEQF
>TRBV29-1|TRBJ2-1
SVIQGADEQF
>TRBV18|TRBJ2-2
ASQAGQNTGELF
>TRBV5-4|TRBJ1-2
ASSRDRGQESYGYT
>TRBV30|TRBJ1-1
AWSTGRTEAF
>TRBV11-3|TRBJ2-1
ASSEGFYNEQF